These 27 T cell receptor beta chains were sequenced from one sample in a study of blood T cells in healthy people across ages. Through a sample-barcoded 5' primer and a J-beta primer mix, a second PCR was run for roughly 6 to 12 cycles. TCRdb re-called the 5' RACE reads through MiXCR, storing one row per CDR3 protein. Counted here are hundreds of thousands of distinct CDR3 sequences, 55% to 70% occurring once; the ten biggest clones make up about 20%. The sample consisted of blood. These receptors originate from a man aged 30 to 39 in good health.

This clonotype was observed a handful of times. The rearrangement joins TRBV6-8 to TRBJ2-1; the D gene is possibly TRBD2 (5 bases). CDR3 length equals 14 residues. Trimming left V 4 bases short and J 12 bases short, with 19 bases between. The V gene's germline CDR1 is MNHGY and CDR2 SAAAGT. CDR3 protein: CASSSERPAIRQFF. The CDR3 DNA follows: TGTGCCAGCAGTTCGGAGCGGCCGGCCATTCGGCAGTTCTTC.

In its sample, this clonotype was seen a few times. The chain couples TRBV12-5 to TRBJ2-5, with 7 bases matching TRBD1. The V gene's germline CDR1 is LGHNT and CDR2 FRNRAP. V shed 3 bases, J shed 5 bases, and the junction held 3 bases outside the gene matches. The CDR3 spans 13 residues. The CDR3 nucleotides read TGTGCTAGTGGTTTCAGGGGGTCGGAGACCCAGTACTTC. Amino acid sequence: CASGFRGSETQYF.

This clonotype was observed a handful of times. The gene calls are TRBV27 and TRBJ2-1, with 12 nucleotides matching TRBD2. The V segment lost 5 bases and the J segment 4 bases; nucleotides outside the gene matches: 9. The germline V gene encodes CDR1 MNHEY and CDR2 SMNVEV (reference sequence). CDR3 length: 17 amino acids. The CDR3 reads CASSPRTSGVRYNEQFF. The CDR3 coding sequence is TGTGCCAGCAGTCCCAGGACTAGCGGGGTGAGATACAATGAGCAGTTCTTC.

The V call is TRBV9, the J call TRBJ2-5, with no clear D. The V gene's germline CDR1 is SGDLS and CDR2 YYNGEE. Trimming shortened V by 3 bases and J by 5 bases, and 11 bases separated the two germline ends. This CDR3 comprises 13 residues. The DNA for the CDR3 is TGTGCCAGCAGCGGGGCGGCTGTGGAGACCCAGTACTTC. It is translated as CASSGAAVETQYF.

In its sample, this clonotype was seen a few times. The chain is built from TRBV6-5 and TRBJ2-1; D possibly matches TRBD1 or TRBD2 (7 bases each). The CDR3 length is 15 residues. V lost 0 bases, J lost 10 bases, and 16 bases lay in between. The germline V gene encodes CDR1 MNHEY and CDR2 SVGAGI. DNA for the CDR3: TGTGCCAGCAGTTACTCGGGGCGGGGAGGGGGCGAGCAGTTCTTC. It encodes CASSYSGRGGGEQFF.

The sample holds one count of this clonotype. CDR3 loop: CASREQPTDRNEQYF. CDR3 nucleotides: TGTGCCAGCAGGGAACAACCGACGGATAGAAATGAGCAGTACTTC. This chain joins TRBV5-5 and TRBJ2-7; no firm D call. The CDR3 runs 15 residues. Germline V gene lookup returns CDR1 SGHKS and CDR2 YYEKEE (reference sequence). V was trimmed by 5 bases and J by 7 bases, leaving 22 bases between them.

This clonotype was observed a few times. The DNA of the CDR3 is TGTGCCAGCAGTGGGGTCGAAGAGACCCAGTACTTC. This translates into CASSGVEETQYF. The chain is built from TRBV12-3 or TRBV12-4 and TRBJ2-5; D is ambiguous. This CDR3 is 12 amino acids long. Trimming took off 5 bases at V and 3 bases at J, with 7 bases between the two ends.

There are a few counts of this clonotype. This sequence joins TRBV4-2 and TRBJ2-6, with D unresolved. From germline, CDR1 is LGHNA and CDR2 YNFKEQ. The V gene lost 4 bases and the J gene lost 3 bases, with 10 bases spanning the gap. This CDR3 contains 15 residues. CDR3 loop: CASSRDVFGANVLTF. The CDR3 bases are TGTGCCAGCAGCCGAGATGTTTTTGGGGCCAACGTCCTGACTTTC.

This clonotype was seen more than once but under ten times. The rearrangement uses TRBV12-3 or TRBV12-4 and TRBJ1-1; TRBD1 is a possible D gene (5 bases). This CDR3 is 14 amino acids long. Trimming took off 3 bases at V and 1 base at J, with 9 bases between the two ends. CDR3 sequence (DNA): TGTGCCAGCAGTTTGAGGGGTGCGAACACTGAAGCTTTCTTT. Protein product: CASSLRGANTEAFF.

The chain links TRBV27 to TRBJ1-6; D is uncertain. Germline assignment: CDR1 MNHEY and CDR2 SMNVEV (reference sequence). Trimming cost V 3 bases and J 5 bases, with 8 bases left between them. The CDR3 is 14 residues long. The CDR3 DNA reads as TGTGCCAGCAGTTTTCGGGAAAATAATTCACCCCTCCACTTT. Translating it yields CASSFRENNSPLHF.

The genes are TRBV5-6 and TRBJ1-6; D is possibly TRBD1 (5 bases). There are 17 residues in the CDR3. Looked up from germline, CDR1 is SGHDT and CDR2 is YYEEEE. The V end was cut by 0 bases, the J end by 3 bases, with 13 bases between. Here the CDR3 reads CASSLGPGTNYNSPLHF. The CDR3 nucleotides read TGTGCCAGCAGCTTGGGCCCCGGGACGAACTATAATTCACCCCTCCACTTT.

A remark on this clonotype: One end of the junction is discordant with germline, which a read error may explain. The chain carries TRBV29-1 and TRBJ2-1; D may match TRBD1 or TRBD2 (5 bases each). The CDR3 runs to 11 residues. Germline values: CDR1 SQVTM, CDR2 ANQGSEA. For the CDR3, the DNA is TGCAGCGGGGGACCCTATAATGAGCAGTTCTTC. It is translated as CSGGPYNEQFF.

CDR3 loop: CASSSQHNEQYF. The CDR3 DNA reads TGTGCCAGCAGCTCCCAGCACAATGAGCAGTACTTC. J is TRBJ2-5 and V is TRBV7-2, with D uncertain. Germline CDR1 SGHTA, CDR2 FQGNSA. The germline V and J ends were trimmed by 4 bases and 11 bases, with 14 bases remaining between them. This CDR3 contains 12 residues.

A word on this clonotype: Relative to the germline gene, one junction end is altered; a read error may explain this. This chain connects TRBV12-3 or TRBV12-4 to TRBJ2-1; D is uncertain. This CDR3 is built from 13 residues. CDR3 DNA sequence: TGTGCCAGCAGATTAGGGCTTGGCGATGAGCAGTTCTTC. This encodes CASRLGLGDEQFF.

This chain joins TRBV21-1 and TRBJ2-3; the D call TRBD2 from the table was never checked on the DNA. TRBV21-1 is listed as a pseudogene. CDR3 length: 17 residues. CDR3 coding DNA: TGTGCCAGCAGCAGGGAGGGTCTTCGGGGGGTCGCAGATACGCAGTATTTT. This sequence encodes CASSREGLRGVADTQYF.

The chain couples TRBV3-1 to TRBJ2-4; D unresolved. The J call may be wrong; the DNA end is better matched by TRBJ2-7. This CDR3 is 12 amino acids long. Germline CDR1 LGHDT, CDR2 YNNKEL (reference sequence). CDR3 sequence: CASSQVKAEQYF. For the CDR3, the DNA is TGTGCCAGCAGCCAAGTCAAGGCCGAGCAGTACTTC.

J is TRBJ2-3 and V is TRBV10-3, with 7 positions matching TRBD2. Germline lookup yields CDR1 ENHRY and CDR2 SYGVKD. Trimming at V came to 7 bases and at J to 2 bases, leaving 6 bases not matched to a gene. The CDR3 is 14 residues long. The CDR3 reads CAIKPGGSTDTQYF. The CDR3 DNA sequence: TGTGCCATCAAGCCCGGGGGGTCCACAGATACGCAGTATTTT.

This clonotype was seen more than once but under ten times. The rearrangement links TRBV7-2 to TRBJ2-4, with D maybe TRBD1 (6 bases). The J call is uncertain, as TRBJ2-7 better fits the DNA end. Germline V gene lookup returns CDR1 SGHTA and CDR2 FQGNSA. The CDR3 loop spans 14 amino acids. The CDR3 protein is CASSETGTNYEQYF. In DNA, the CDR3 is TGTGCCAGCAGCGAAACCGGGACAAACTACGAGCAGTACTTC.

This clonotype was observed at least ten times. Just one base apart from a much larger clone, this may be a read error. The chain recombines TRBV29-1 with TRBJ2-3; no clear D gene. V lost 8 bases and J 4 bases, leaving 13 bases between the germline ends. The CDR3 covers 12 residues. Germline lookup yields CDR1 SQVTM and CDR2 ANQGSEA. The CDR3 bases are TGCAGCATTGGGTTCTTGGCAGATACGCAGTATTTT. Translating gives CSIGFLADTQYF.

The chain joins TRBV5-4 to TRBJ1-2, with TRBD1 identical over 8 bases. The V segment lost 4 bases and the J segment 1 base; nucleotides outside the gene matches: 6. The CDR3 sequence is 15 residues long. Germline CDR1 is SGHNT and CDR2 is YYREEE (reference sequence). The DNA for the CDR3 is TGTGCCAGCAGCCCCAGGGGGCCCCTTAACTATGGCTACACCTTC. Translated: CASSPRGPLNYGYTF.

V is TRBV6-1 and J is TRBJ2-2, with unresolved D. CDR3 size: 15 residues. V lost 2 bases and J lost 1, with 8 bases in between. Germline V gene sequence: CDR1 MNHNS, CDR2 SASEGT. The DNA for the CDR3 is TGTGCCAGCAGTGAAATTATAGTGAACACCGGGGAGCTGTTTTTT. Its translation is CASSEIIVNTGELFF.

J is TRBJ2-1 and V is TRBV9; TRBD1 or TRBD2 may be the D gene (6 bases each). The end of the DNA fits TRBJ2-7 better, so the J call may be wrong. This CDR3 has 17 residues. The germline V gene encodes CDR1 SGDLS and CDR2 YYNGEE. The CDR3 nucleotides read TGTGCCAGCAGCGTAGGGGGGGCGGTCAGCTCCTACAATGAGCAGTACTTC. Its translation: CASSVGGAVSSYNEQYF.

This clonotype was seen only a few times. The chain couples TRBV11-1 to TRBJ2-1, with 10 bases aligning to TRBD2. J lost 8 bases, V lost 5 bases, and 9 bases had no gene match. From germline, CDR1 is SGHAT and CDR2 FQDESV (reference sequence). This CDR3 has 15 amino acids. CDR3 nucleotide sequence: TGTGCCAGCAGCATGAGCGGGGGGGCCTTGCATGAGCAGTTCTTC. Residues: CASSMSGGALHEQFF.

The CDR3 DNA sequence: TGCAGTGCTAGACTAGCGGGAGGTGGACTCTCCTACAATGAGCAGTTCTTC. Its translation: CSARLAGGGLSYNEQFF. This chain uses TRBV20-1 with TRBJ2-1, with 11 bases that match TRBD2. This CDR3 spans 17 amino acids. Germline assignment: CDR1 DFQATT and CDR2 SNEGSKA (reference sequence). V dropped 2 bases and J dropped 0; count of bases not matched to a gene: 6.

The CDR3 sequence: CAIRALASSYNEQFF. The CDR3 nucleotides read TGTGCCATCAGAGCACTAGCTTCATCCTACAATGAGCAGTTCTTC. This chain uses TRBV10-3 with TRBJ2-1; D may be TRBD2 (6 bases). Trimming took off 6 bases at V and 1 base at J, with 13 bases between the two ends. The CDR3 extends over 15 amino acids. Germline V gene lookup returns CDR1 ENHRY and CDR2 SYGVKD.

J is TRBJ2-5 and V is TRBV7-9, with D possibly matching TRBD1 (6 bases). The J call is doubtful: the DNA matches TRBJ2-7 better. The CDR3 extends over 15 amino acids. Germline V gene sequence: CDR1 SEHNR, CDR2 FQNEAQ (reference sequence). CDR3 nucleotide sequence: TGTGCCAGCAGCTACGCAGGGGAAACGATCTACGAGCAGTACTTC. It yields the protein CASSYAGETIYEQYF.

V is TRBV12-3 or TRBV12-4 and J is TRBJ2-5, with D perhaps TRBD1 or TRBD2 (6 bases each). TRBJ2-7 matches the DNA end more closely, so the J call is doubtful. CDR3 size: 14 residues. CDR3 coding DNA: TGTGCCAGCAGTTTATGGGGGGCAGACCACGAGCAGTACTTC. The encoded protein is CASSLWGADHEQYF.